Sequencing of this TCR beta chain was carried out in a study of T cells in Graves' hyperthyroidism and ophthalmopathy. Overall study findings and caveats: The majority of expanded thyroid clonotypes above 0.001 also appeared in blood. Classification by a 13 V-J model distinguished ophthalmopathy from stable hyperthyroidism.

From RNA transcripts, TCR beta CDR3 regions were amplified. An initial round of RT-PCR targeting the TCR CDR3 relied on the HTBI primer set. TCRdb itself ran the multiplex PCR reads through MiXCR, one entry per CDR3 protein. In the table there are roughly 500,000 distinct CDR3 sequences, around 43% of which are singletons. V was clipped by 1 base and J by 9 bases, with 13 bases between them. The CDR3 length is 15 residues. The germline CDR1 and CDR2 sequences are SNHLY and FYNNEI. As to this clonotype: Its specificity is not known.

The receptor comes from an adult woman with Graves' disease, either hyperthyroidism or ophthalmopathy (not recorded which). The chain employs TRBV2 and TRBJ1-6; possibly TRBD1 for D (5 bases). Material: peripheral blood or thyroid tissue (not recorded which). The CDR3 bases are TGTGCCAGCAGTGAAGGGTTAGGGGCTACTTCACCCCTCCACTTT. This encodes CASSEGLGATSPLHF.